This T cell receptor (beta chain) is from a study of blood T cell repertoires in COVID-19. Study as a whole: Sample material is recorded as cDNA or gDNA derived from T cells, B-cell-depleted T cells, or PBMCs.

Some clones are missing from TCRdb's copy, which holds only in-frame ones; the method was immunoSEQ multiplex PCR. The sample consists of roughly 36,000 clones, 84% of them appearing once. Source material: peripheral blood. This clonotype was obtained from a human donor in a cohort sampled during active COVID-19.

CDR3 amino acids: CASSPPVWEGGDEKLFF. The DNA for the CDR3 is TGTGCCAGCAGCCCCCCCGTGTGGGAGGGCGGCGATGAAAAACTGTTTTTT. The chain uses TRBV5-6 and TRBJ1-4; D is undetermined. This CDR3 contains 17 residues. From germline, CDR1 is SGHDT and CDR2 YYEEEE. V lost 4 bases and J 6 bases, leaving 22 bases between the germline ends.